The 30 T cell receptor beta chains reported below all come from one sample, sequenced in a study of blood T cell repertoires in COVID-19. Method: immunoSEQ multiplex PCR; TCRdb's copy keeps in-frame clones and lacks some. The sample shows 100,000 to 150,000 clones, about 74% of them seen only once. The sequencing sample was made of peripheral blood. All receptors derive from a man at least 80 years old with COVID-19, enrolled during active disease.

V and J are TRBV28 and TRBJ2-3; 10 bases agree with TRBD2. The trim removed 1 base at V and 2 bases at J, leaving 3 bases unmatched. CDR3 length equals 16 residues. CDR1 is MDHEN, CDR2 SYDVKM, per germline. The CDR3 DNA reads TGTGCCAGCAGTTTATTCACTAGCGGGAACACAGATACGCAGTATTTT. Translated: CASSLFTSGNTDTQYF.

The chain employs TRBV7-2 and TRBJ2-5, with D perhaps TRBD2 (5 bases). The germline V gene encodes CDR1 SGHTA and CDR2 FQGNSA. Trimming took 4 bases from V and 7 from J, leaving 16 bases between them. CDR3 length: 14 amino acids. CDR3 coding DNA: TGTGCCAGCAGCTCATCCGGGATCCAGGCGACCCAGTACTTC. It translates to CASSSSGIQATQYF.

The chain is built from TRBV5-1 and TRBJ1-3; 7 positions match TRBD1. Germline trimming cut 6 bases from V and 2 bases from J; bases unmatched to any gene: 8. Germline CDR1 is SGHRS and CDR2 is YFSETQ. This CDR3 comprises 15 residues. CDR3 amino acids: CASNPTGKTGNTIYF. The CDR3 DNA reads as TGCGCCAGCAACCCGACAGGGAAGACTGGAAACACCATATATTTT.

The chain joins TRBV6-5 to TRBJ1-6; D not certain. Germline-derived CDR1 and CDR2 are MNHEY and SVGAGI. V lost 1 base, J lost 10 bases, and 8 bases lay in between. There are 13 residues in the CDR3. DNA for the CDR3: TGTGCCAGCAGTTACTTCGGGTTGTCACCCCTCCACTTT. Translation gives CASSYFGLSPLHF.

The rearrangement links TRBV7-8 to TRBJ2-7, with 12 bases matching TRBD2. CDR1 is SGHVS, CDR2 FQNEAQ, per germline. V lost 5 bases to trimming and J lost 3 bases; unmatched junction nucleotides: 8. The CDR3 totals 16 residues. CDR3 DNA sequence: TGTGCCAGCAGCCTTGCGCAACTAGCGGGAGGCTACGAGCAGTACTTC. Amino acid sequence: CASSLAQLAGGYEQYF.

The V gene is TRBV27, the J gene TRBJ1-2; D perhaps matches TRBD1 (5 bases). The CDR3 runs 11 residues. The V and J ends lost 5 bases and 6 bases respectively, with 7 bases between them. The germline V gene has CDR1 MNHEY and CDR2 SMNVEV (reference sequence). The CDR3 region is CASSPGNGYTF. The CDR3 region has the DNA TGTGCCAGCAGTCCAGGGAATGGCTACACCTTC.

The CDR3 bases are TGTGCCAGTTCCATAGGACCAGGGCACAACTATGGCTACACCTTC. Its protein product is CASSIGPGHNYGYTF. This chain uses TRBV2 with TRBJ1-2; perhaps TRBD1 as D (5 bases). CDR3 length equals 15 residues. The V and J ends lost 9 bases and 2 bases respectively, with 19 bases between them. Looked up from germline, CDR1 is SNHLY and CDR2 is FYNNEI.

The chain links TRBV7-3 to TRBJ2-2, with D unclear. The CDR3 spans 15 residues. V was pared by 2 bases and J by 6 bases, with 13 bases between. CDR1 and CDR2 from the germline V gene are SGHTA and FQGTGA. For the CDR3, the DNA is TGTGCCAGCAGCTTAGACCTTGTACGGGCCGGGGAGCTGTTTTTT. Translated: CASSLDLVRAGELFF.

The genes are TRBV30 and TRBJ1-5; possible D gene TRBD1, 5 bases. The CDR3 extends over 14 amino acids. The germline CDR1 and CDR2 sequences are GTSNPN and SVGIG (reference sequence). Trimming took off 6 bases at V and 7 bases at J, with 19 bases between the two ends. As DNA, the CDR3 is TGTGCCTGTCAGGGATCGACAGAATGGCAGCCCCAGCATTTT. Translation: CACQGSTEWQPQHF.

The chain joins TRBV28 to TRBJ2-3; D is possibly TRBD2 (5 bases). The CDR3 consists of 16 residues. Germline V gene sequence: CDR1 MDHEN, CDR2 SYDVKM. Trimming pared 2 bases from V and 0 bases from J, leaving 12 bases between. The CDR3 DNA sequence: TGTGCCAGCAGTTTAACCCCCAGCGGTAGCACAGATACGCAGTATTTT. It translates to CASSLTPSGSTDTQYF.

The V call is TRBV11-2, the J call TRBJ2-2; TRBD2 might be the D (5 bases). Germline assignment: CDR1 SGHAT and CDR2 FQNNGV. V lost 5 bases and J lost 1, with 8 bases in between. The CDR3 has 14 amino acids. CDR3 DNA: TGTGCCAGCAGCCTTAGCGAGAACACCGGGGAGCTGTTTTTT. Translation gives CASSLSENTGELFF.

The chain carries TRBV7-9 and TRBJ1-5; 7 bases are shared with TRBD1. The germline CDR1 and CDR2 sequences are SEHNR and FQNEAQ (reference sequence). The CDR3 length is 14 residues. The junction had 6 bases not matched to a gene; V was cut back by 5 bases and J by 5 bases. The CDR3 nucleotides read TGTGCCAGCAGCCTGGACCAGGGGGATCAGCCCCAGCATTTT. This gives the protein CASSLDQGDQPQHF.

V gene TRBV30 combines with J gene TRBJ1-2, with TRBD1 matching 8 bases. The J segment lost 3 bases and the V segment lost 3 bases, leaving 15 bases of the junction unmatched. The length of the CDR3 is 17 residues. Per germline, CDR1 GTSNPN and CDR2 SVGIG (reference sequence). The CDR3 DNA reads TGTGCCTGGAGCGCGGGACAGGCATCTCAAAGATACTATGGCTACACCTTC. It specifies CAWSAGQASQRYYGYTF.

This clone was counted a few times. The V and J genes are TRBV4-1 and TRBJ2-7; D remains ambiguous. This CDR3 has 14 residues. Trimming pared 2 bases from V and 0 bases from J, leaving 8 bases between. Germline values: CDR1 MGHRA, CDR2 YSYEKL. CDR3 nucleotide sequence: TGCGCCAGCAGCCAATCGCGAACCTCCTACGAGCAGTACTTC. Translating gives CASSQSRTSYEQYF.

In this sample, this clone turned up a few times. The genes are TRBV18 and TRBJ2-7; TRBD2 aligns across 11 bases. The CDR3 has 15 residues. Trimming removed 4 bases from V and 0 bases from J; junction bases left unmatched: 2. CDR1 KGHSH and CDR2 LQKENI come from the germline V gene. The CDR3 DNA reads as TGTGCCAGCTCACTAACTAGCGGGAGCTCCTACGAGCAGTACTTC. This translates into CASSLTSGSSYEQYF. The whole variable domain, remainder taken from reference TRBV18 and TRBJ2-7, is NAGVMQNPRHLVRRRGQEARLRCSPMKGHSHVYWYRQLPEEGLKFMVYLQKENIIDESGMPKERFSAEFPKEGPSILRIQQVVRGDSAAYFCASSLTSGSSYEQYFGPGTRLTVT.

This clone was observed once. The chain's CDR3 is CASSSPTGGETQYF. The CDR3 nucleotides are TGCGCCAGCAGTTCGCCTACAGGGGGGGAGACCCAGTACTTC. This chain joins TRBV5-1 and TRBJ2-5; 8 nucleotides line up with TRBD1. V was pared by 5 bases and J by 5 bases, with 8 bases of the junction left unmatched. CDR3 length: 14 residues. CDR1 is SGHRS and CDR2 is YFSETQ in the germline V gene. Complete variable domain (other parts from reference TRBV5-1 and TRBJ2-5): KAGVTQTPRYLIKTRGQQVTLSCSPISGHRSVSWYQQTPGQGLQFLFEYFSETQRNKGNFPGRFSGRQFSNSRSEMNVSTLELGDSALYLCASSSPTGGETQYFGPGTRLLVL.

CDR3 residues: CASSVDRQGSTEAFF. CDR3 DNA sequence: TGTGCCAGCAGCGTGGATCGACAGGGTAGCACTGAAGCTTTCTTT. V is TRBV5-8 and J is TRBJ1-1, with 7 bases matching TRBD1. The CDR3 spans 15 residues. The germline gives CDR1 SGHTS, CDR2 YDEGEE. J gave up 4 bases and V 4 bases, and 10 bases lay outside the gene matches. The full variable domain, its missing parts supplied by reference TRBV5-8 and TRBJ1-1, is EAGVTQSPTHLIKTRGQQATLRCSPISGHTSVYWYQQALGLGLQFLLWYDEGEERNRGNFPPRFSGRQFPNYSSELNVNALELEDSALYLCASSVDRQGSTEAFFGQGTRLTVV.

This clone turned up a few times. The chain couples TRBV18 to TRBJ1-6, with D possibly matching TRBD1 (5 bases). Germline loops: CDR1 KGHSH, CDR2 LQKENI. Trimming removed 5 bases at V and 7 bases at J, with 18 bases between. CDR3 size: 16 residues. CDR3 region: CASSTVDWTLNSPLHF. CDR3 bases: TGTGCCAGCTCAACGGTTGATTGGACACTGAATTCACCCCTCCACTTT.

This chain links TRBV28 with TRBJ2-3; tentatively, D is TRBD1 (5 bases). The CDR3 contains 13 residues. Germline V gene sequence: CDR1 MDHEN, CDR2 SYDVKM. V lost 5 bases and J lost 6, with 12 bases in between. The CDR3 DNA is TGTGCCAGCAGTGCCCCAGGGAAGGATACGCAGTATTTT. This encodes CASSAPGKDTQYF.

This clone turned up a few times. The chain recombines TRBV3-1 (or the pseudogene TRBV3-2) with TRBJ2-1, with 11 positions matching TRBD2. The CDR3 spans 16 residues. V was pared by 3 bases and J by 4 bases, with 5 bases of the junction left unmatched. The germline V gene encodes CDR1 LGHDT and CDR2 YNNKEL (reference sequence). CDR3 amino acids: CASSHFLAGGYNEQFF. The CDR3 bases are TGTGCCAGCAGCCACTTCCTAGCGGGGGGTTACAATGAGCAGTTCTTC.

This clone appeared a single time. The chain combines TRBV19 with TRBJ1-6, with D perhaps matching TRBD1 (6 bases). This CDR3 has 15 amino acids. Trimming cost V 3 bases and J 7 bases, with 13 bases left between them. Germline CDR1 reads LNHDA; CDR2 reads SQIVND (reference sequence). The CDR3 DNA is TGTGCCAGTAGTATGTTTAGGCAGGGGAATTCACCCCTCCACTTT. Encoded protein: CASSMFRQGNSPLHF.

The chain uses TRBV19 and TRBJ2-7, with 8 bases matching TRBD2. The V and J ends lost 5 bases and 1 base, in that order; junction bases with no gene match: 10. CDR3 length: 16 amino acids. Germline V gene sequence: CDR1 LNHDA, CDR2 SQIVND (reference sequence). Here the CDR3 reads CASSYLYTSGSYEQYF. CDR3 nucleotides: TGTGCCAGTAGTTATTTGTATACTAGCGGTTCCTACGAGCAGTACTTC. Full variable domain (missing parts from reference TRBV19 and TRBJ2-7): DGGITQSPKYLFRKEGQNVTLSCEQNLNHDAMYWYRQDPGQGLRLIYYSQIVNDFQKGDIAEGYSVSREKKESFPLTVTSAQKNPTAFYLCASSYLYTSGSYEQYFGPGTRLTVT.

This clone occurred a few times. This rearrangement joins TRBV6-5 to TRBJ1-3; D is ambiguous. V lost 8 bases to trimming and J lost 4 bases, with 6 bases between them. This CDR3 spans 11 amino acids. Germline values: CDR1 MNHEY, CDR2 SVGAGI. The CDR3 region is CASLRGNTIYF. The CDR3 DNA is TGTGCCAGCCTACGGGGAAACACCATATATTTT.

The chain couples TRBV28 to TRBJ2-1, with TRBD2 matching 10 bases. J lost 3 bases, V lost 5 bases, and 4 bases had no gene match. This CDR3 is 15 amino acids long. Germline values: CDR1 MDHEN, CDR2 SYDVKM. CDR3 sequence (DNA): TGTGCCAGCAGTCGGACTAGCGGAGTCTACAATGAGCAGTTCTTC. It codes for CASSRTSGVYNEQFF. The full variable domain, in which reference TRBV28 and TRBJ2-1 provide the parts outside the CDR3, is DVKVTQSSRYLVKRTGEKVFLECVQDMDHENMFWYRQDPGLGLRLIYFSYDVKMKEKGDIPEGYSVSREKKERFSLILESASTNQTSMYLCASSRTSGVYNEQFFGPGTRLTVL.

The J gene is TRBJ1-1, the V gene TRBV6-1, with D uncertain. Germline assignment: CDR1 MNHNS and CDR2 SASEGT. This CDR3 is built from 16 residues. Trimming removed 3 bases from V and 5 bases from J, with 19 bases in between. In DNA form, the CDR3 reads TGTGCCAGCAGTGATCCTGCGAGGCGCGGAGGAACTGAAGCTTTCTTT. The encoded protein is CASSDPARRGGTEAFF.

This chain's CDR3 is CASTPLARSELFF. The CDR3 DNA reads TGTGCCAGCACCCCTTTGGCCAGGTCGGAGCTGTTTTTT. V gene TRBV12-3 or TRBV12-4 combines with J gene TRBJ2-2; no definite D call. V was clipped by 7 bases and J by 10 bases, with 16 bases between them. There are 13 residues in the CDR3.

In DNA, the CDR3 is TGTGCCAGCAGTTCGCCCAGGGGTTACGAGCAGTACTTC. Protein sequence: CASSSPRGYEQYF. This rearrangement joins TRBV6-5 to TRBJ2-7; possible D gene TRBD1, 6 bases. The V gene's germline CDR1 is MNHEY and CDR2 SVGAGI. CDR3 length equals 13 residues. V was trimmed by 4 bases and J by 4 bases, leaving 11 bases between them.

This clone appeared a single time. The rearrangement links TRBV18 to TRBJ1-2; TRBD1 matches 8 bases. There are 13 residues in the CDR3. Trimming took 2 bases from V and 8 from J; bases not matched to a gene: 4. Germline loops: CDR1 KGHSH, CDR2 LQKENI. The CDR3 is CASSPGDRYGYTF. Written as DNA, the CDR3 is TGTGCCAGCTCACCAGGGGACAGGTACGGCTACACCTTC.

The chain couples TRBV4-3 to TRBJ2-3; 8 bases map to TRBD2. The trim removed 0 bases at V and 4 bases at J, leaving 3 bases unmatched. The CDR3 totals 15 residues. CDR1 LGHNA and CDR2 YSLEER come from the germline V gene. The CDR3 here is CASSQEGAGADTQYF. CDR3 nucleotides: TGCGCCAGCAGCCAAGAAGGAGCGGGAGCAGATACGCAGTATTTT.

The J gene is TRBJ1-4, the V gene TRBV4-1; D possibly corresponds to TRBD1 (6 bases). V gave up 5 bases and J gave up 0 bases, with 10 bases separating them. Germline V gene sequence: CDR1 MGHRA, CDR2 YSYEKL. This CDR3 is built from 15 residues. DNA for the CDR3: TGCGCCAGCAGCTACACAGGGACAACTAATGAAAAACTGTTTTTT. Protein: CASSYTGTTNEKLFF.